One sample yielded the 29 T cell receptor beta chains listed below, sequenced in a study of OX40 agonist ivuxolimab in advanced cancers. Some clones are missing from TCRdb's copy, which holds only in-frame ones; the method was immunoSEQ multiplex PCR. The repertoire holds some 86,000 clones, under 85% seen once, with 3% to 4.5% in the top ten. This material consisted of CD4+ or CD8+ T cells sorted from blood, taken in a trial of the OX40 agonist ivuxolimab. All receptors come from an adult with an advanced solid tumor such as melanoma, head and neck, liver or kidney cancer.

This chain links TRBV11-2 with TRBJ2-6; D perhaps matches TRBD1 (6 bases). The V end lost 5 bases, the J end lost 0 bases, and 14 bases lay between the germline ends. The CDR3 consists of 17 residues. Germline values: CDR1 SGHAT, CDR2 FQNNGV. The CDR3: CASSGQTFSSGANVLTF. CDR3 bases: TGTGCCAGCAGCGGACAGACGTTTAGCTCTGGGGCCAACGTCCTGACTTTC.

Written as DNA, the CDR3 is TGTGCCAGCAGTGAGCTACAGGGGGCCAAAAACATTCAGTACTTC. Protein: CASSELQGAKNIQYF. The chain links TRBV28 to TRBJ2-4; 7 nucleotides agree with TRBD1. V lost 5 bases, J lost 1 base, and 5 bases stayed unmatched. Germline CDR1 and CDR2: MDHEN and SYDVKM. This CDR3 has 15 amino acids.

This chain connects TRBV19 to TRBJ2-2; TRBD1 is a possible D gene (6 bases). The V and J ends lost 8 bases and 8 bases respectively, with 12 bases between them. The CDR3 runs 12 residues. Germline lookup yields CDR1 LNHDA and CDR2 SQIVND (reference sequence). The CDR3 DNA is TGTGCCAGTGGGGGCTGGGGAGGGGAGCTGTTTTTT. It codes for CASGGWGGELFF.

Only a few counts were recorded for this clone. The rearrangement joins TRBV7-2 to TRBJ2-3; D is unresolved. The CDR3 contains 14 residues. V dropped 5 bases and J dropped 2 bases, with 11 bases sitting between them. Germline V lookup: CDR1 SGHTA, CDR2 FQGNSA. CDR3 DNA sequence: TGTGCCAGCAGCCCTAGGGAACTCACAGATACGCAGTATTTT. It encodes CASSPRELTDTQYF.

J is TRBJ2-7 and V is TRBV5-6; tentative D call: TRBD1 (6 bases). Germline-derived CDR1 and CDR2 are SGHDT and YYEEEE. The germline V and J ends were trimmed by 0 bases and 0 bases, with 10 bases remaining between them. This CDR3 comprises 15 residues. The CDR3 spells CASSLAWDNSYEQYF. CDR3 coding DNA: TGTGCCAGCAGCTTGGCCTGGGACAACTCCTACGAGCAGTACTTC.

The J gene is TRBJ2-5, the V gene TRBV6-5; 8 bases agree with TRBD1. V shed 6 bases, J shed 1 base, and the junction held 4 bases outside the gene matches. Looked up from germline, CDR1 is MNHEY and CDR2 is SVGAGI. The CDR3 contains 14 residues. Here the CDR3 DNA reads TGTGCCAGCAGGAGAGACAGGGGCCAAGAGACCCAGTACTTC. The encoded protein is CASRRDRGQETQYF.

This clone was detected a few times. CDR3 nucleotides: TGTGCCAGCAGCCCGGGACAGGGTTTGGGACAAGAGACCCAGTACTTC. Translated, it gives CASSPGQGLGQETQYF. The chain joins TRBV7-9 to TRBJ2-5; 9 bases are shared with TRBD1. The CDR3 runs to 16 residues. Germline values: CDR1 SEHNR, CDR2 FQNEAQ (reference sequence). V trimming: 5 bases; J trimming: 2 bases; junction bases outside the gene matches: 9.

This chain uses TRBV28 with TRBJ2-7; 7 bases match TRBD1. The CDR3 is made up of 13 amino acids. Per the germline V gene, CDR1 is MDHEN and CDR2 is SYDVKM. Trimming at V came to 3 bases and at J to 3 bases, leaving 2 bases not matched to a gene. CDR3 loop: CASSFRQGYEQYF. The CDR3, as DNA: TGTGCCAGCAGTTTCCGACAGGGCTACGAGCAGTACTTC.

CDR3 in amino acids: CASRAREGVEAFF. CDR3 DNA sequence: TGTGCCAGCAGAGCCCGAGAGGGTGTCGAAGCTTTCTTT. The genes are TRBV7-2 and TRBJ1-1, with D unresolved. With 6 bases removed from V and 8 bases from J, the gap between germline ends came to 16 bases. Germline V gene data show CDR1 as SGHTA and CDR2 as FQGNSA. This CDR3 has 13 residues.

The V call is TRBV7-9, the J call TRBJ2-1; unclear D gene. This CDR3 has 13 amino acids. V lost 8 bases, J lost 4 bases, and 12 bases lay in between. The germline CDR1 and CDR2 sequences are SEHNR and FQNEAQ (reference sequence). The CDR3 DNA reads as TGTGCCAGCGAGGCTAGTTTATACAATGAGCAGTTCTTC. It codes for CASEASLYNEQFF.

The J gene is TRBJ2-2, the V gene TRBV30, with TRBD1 identical over 7 bases. Germline trimming cut 3 bases from V and 4 bases from J; bases unmatched to any gene: 11. CDR1 GTSNPN and CDR2 SVGIG come from the germline V gene (reference sequence). The CDR3 spans 16 residues. CDR3 coding DNA: TGTGCCTGGAGCTACCTCGACAGGGACGGCACCGGGGAGCTGTTTTTT. Encoded protein: CAWSYLDRDGTGELFF. Drawing the rest from reference TRBV30 and TRBJ2-2, the complete variable domain is SQTIHQWPATLVQPVGSPLSLECTVEGTSNPNLYWYRQAAGRGLQLLFYSVGIGQISSEVPQNLSASRPQDRQFILSSKKLLLSDSGFYLCAWSYLDRDGTGELFFGEGSRLTVL.

The V call is TRBV11-3, the J call TRBJ2-5, with 10 bases aligning to TRBD1. CDR3 length equals 15 residues. Germline lookup yields CDR1 SGHNT and CDR2 YENEEA. V dropped 5 bases and J dropped 4; count of bases not matched to a gene: 7. This chain's CDR3 is CASSLGTGAGETQYF. For the CDR3, the DNA is TGTGCCAGCAGCCTCGGGACAGGGGCAGGAGAGACCCAGTACTTC.

This clone was observed a single time. The chain has TRBV5-6 and TRBJ2-7; D remains ambiguous. Trimming pared 0 bases from V and 5 bases from J, leaving 9 bases between. The germline CDR1 and CDR2 sequences are SGHDT and YYEEEE. This CDR3 region has 13 residues. CDR3 sequence (DNA): TGTGCCAGCAGCTTGGGGGCGTTGGACGAGCAGTACTTC. Amino acids: CASSLGALDEQYF.

The CDR3 DNA follows: TGTGCCAGCAGCTTAGGCAGGGGAGGCGCCGGGGAGCTGTTTTTT. Translation gives CASSLGRGGAGELFF. This chain connects TRBV7-2 to TRBJ2-2; TRBD1 or TRBD2 may be the D gene (6 bases each). V was pared by 1 base and J by 6 bases, with 12 bases between. The CDR3 is 15 amino acids. Germline V gives CDR1 SGHTA, CDR2 FQGNSA.

The chain employs TRBV4-1 and TRBJ1-1; D is ambiguous. The CDR3 contains 15 residues. Germline loops: CDR1 MGHRA, CDR2 YSYEKL. V lost 4 bases and J lost 0, with 12 bases in between. Here the CDR3 DNA reads TGCGCCAGCAGCCCCACGGGAGTTATGAACACTGAAGCTTTCTTT. Protein sequence: CASSPTGVMNTEAFF.

The CDR3 bases are TGTGCCAGTAGTATATTCGGACAGACCTACGAGCAGTACTTC. Translated, it gives CASSIFGQTYEQYF. The chain couples TRBV19 to TRBJ2-7; TRBD1 is a possible D gene (6 bases). CDR1 and CDR2 from the germline V gene are LNHDA and SQIVND (reference sequence). CDR3 length: 14 residues. With 2 bases removed from V and 2 bases from J, the gap between germline ends came to 10 bases.

The CDR3 nucleotides read TGTGCCAGCAGCCCCCGACAGACCTACGAGCAGTACTTC. It yields the protein CASSPRQTYEQYF. J is TRBJ2-7 and V is TRBV7-9; a possible D gene is TRBD1 (5 bases). This CDR3 has 13 amino acids. Looked up from germline, CDR1 is SEHNR and CDR2 is FQNEAQ (reference sequence). The V end was cut by 5 bases, the J end by 2 bases, with 10 bases between.

V and J are TRBV5-4 and TRBJ2-3, with TRBD2 as a possible D gene (6 bases). In germline, CDR1 is SGHNT, CDR2 YYREEE (reference sequence). The CDR3 contains 15 residues. V lost 4 bases and J lost 2, with 14 bases in between. CDR3 loop: CASSPLASFTDTQYF. The CDR3 coding sequence is TGTGCCAGCAGCCCTCTAGCGTCCTTCACAGATACGCAGTATTTT.

This chain connects TRBV7-9 to TRBJ1-1; the D gene is possibly TRBD1 (5 bases). The germline gives CDR1 SEHNR, CDR2 FQNEAQ (reference sequence). The CDR3 consists of 18 residues. Trimming cost V 2 bases and J 0 bases, with 19 bases left between them. The CDR3 DNA sequence: TGTGCCAGCAGCTTAAGGGGCCCCGGACGGCAAATGAACACTGAAGCTTTCTTT. Translating it yields CASSLRGPGRQMNTEAFF. Complete variable domain (other parts from reference TRBV7-9 and TRBJ1-1): DTGVSQNPRHKITKRGQNVTFRCDPISEHNRLYWYRQTLGQGPEFLTYFQNEAQLEKSRLLSDRFSAERPKGSFSTLEIQRTEQGDSAMYLCASSLRGPGRQMNTEAFFGQGTRLTVV.

The V and J genes are TRBV14 and TRBJ1-2; 7 bases fit TRBD1. The CDR3 has 17 amino acids. J lost 5 bases, V lost 2 bases, and 14 bases had no gene match. The germline V gene encodes CDR1 SGHDN and CDR2 FVKESK. The CDR3 here is CASSQNTFGTVFYGYTF. CDR3 coding DNA: TGTGCCAGCAGCCAAAATACGTTTGGGACAGTTTTTTATGGCTACACCTTC.

In its sample, this clone was seen once. This chain joins TRBV6-6 and TRBJ2-7; D tentatively reads TRBD1 or TRBD2 (5 bases each). This CDR3 is 15 amino acids long. Trimming stripped 5 bases from V and 0 bases from J, with 14 bases between. Germline CDR1 is MNHNY and CDR2 is SVGAGI (reference sequence). The CDR3 DNA reads TGTGCCAGCAGTCCCCTAGGGGACCGCTCCTACGAGCAGTACTTC. Translated, it gives CASSPLGDRSYEQYF.

J is TRBJ2-2 and V is TRBV6-4; D is perhaps TRBD1 (5 bases). The length of the CDR3 is 13 residues. In germline, CDR1 is MRHNA, CDR2 SNTAGT. V lost 4 bases, J lost 8 bases, and 11 bases lay in between. This chain's CDR3 is CASSADIRGELFF. Written as DNA, the CDR3 is TGTGCCAGCAGTGCGGACATCCGTGGGGAGCTGTTTTTT.

The gene calls are TRBV7-3 and TRBJ1-1; D is unclear. The V end was cut by 2 bases, the J end by 1 base, with 11 bases between. Germline values: CDR1 SGHTA, CDR2 FQGTGA. This CDR3 has 15 residues. The CDR3 loop is CASSLQVTANTEAFF. As DNA, the CDR3 is TGTGCCAGCAGCTTACAAGTCACGGCGAACACTGAAGCTTTCTTT.

The V and J genes are TRBV4-3 and TRBJ1-3; no clear D gene. The CDR3 has 15 residues. Trimming stripped 0 bases from V and 0 bases from J, with 6 bases between. CDR1 and CDR2 from the germline V gene are LGHNA and YSLEER. The CDR3 loop reads CASSQEGRSGNTIYF. DNA for the CDR3: TGCGCCAGCAGCCAAGAAGGCCGCTCTGGAAACACCATATATTTT.

This rearrangement joins TRBV7-2 to TRBJ1-1; tentative D call: TRBD1 (5 bases). The germline V gene has CDR1 SGHTA and CDR2 FQGNSA. The length of the CDR3 is 13 residues. V was cut by 3 bases and J by 7 bases, with 12 bases left in between. CDR3: CASSFAGINEAFF. The DNA of the CDR3 is TGTGCCAGCAGCTTCGCAGGGATCAATGAAGCTTTCTTT.

The chain links TRBV2 to TRBJ1-4, with D uncertain. The CDR3 sequence is 13 residues long. Per germline, CDR1 SNHLY and CDR2 FYNNEI. V was clipped by 5 bases and J by 0 bases, with 4 bases between them. CDR3 DNA: TGTGCCAGCAGTTGGGCAACTAATGAAAAACTGTTTTTT. Its translation is CASSWATNEKLFF.

This chain uses TRBV9 with TRBJ2-6; no reliable D call. Trimming pared 5 bases from V and 0 bases from J, leaving 3 bases between. Germline CDR1 SGDLS, CDR2 YYNGEE. The CDR3 length is 13 residues. DNA for the CDR3: TGTGCCAGCAGAACCTCTGGGGCCAACGTCCTGACTTTC. Translating it yields CASRTSGANVLTF.

A few counts support this clone. V gene TRBV18 combines with J gene TRBJ1-2; 7 bases map to TRBD1. Germline V lookup: CDR1 KGHSH, CDR2 LQKENI. V lost 0 bases, J lost 6 bases, and 7 bases stayed unmatched. The length of the CDR3 is 15 residues. CDR3 region: CASSPPDRAKDGYTF. The DNA for the CDR3 is TGTGCCAGCTCACCACCCGACAGGGCCAAGGATGGCTACACCTTC.

The gene calls are TRBV27 and TRBJ1-5; D not certain. CDR3 size: 13 residues. The germline V gene has CDR1 MNHEY and CDR2 SMNVEV (reference sequence). V shed 4 bases and J shed 0 bases, with 4 bases lying between them. CDR3 in DNA: TGTGCCAGCAGTTCTCATAGCAATCAGCCCCAGCATTTT. Residues: CASSSHSNQPQHF.